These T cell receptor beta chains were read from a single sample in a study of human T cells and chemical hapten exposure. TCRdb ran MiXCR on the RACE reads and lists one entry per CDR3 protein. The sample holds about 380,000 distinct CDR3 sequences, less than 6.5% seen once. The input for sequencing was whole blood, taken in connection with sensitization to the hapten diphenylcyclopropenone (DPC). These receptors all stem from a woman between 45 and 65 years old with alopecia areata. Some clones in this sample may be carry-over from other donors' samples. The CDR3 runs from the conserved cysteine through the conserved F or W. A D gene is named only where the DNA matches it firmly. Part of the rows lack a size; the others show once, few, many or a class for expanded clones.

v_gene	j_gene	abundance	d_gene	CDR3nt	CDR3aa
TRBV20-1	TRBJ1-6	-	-	TGCAGTGCTAGGGACCGTTTAAGCTCCTATAATTCACCCCTCCACTTT	CSARDRLSSYNSPLHF
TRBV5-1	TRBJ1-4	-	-	TGCGCCAGCAGCTTGTTCGCTTGGGAGACGGAGACTAATGAAAAACTGTTTTTT	CASSLFAWETETNEKLFF
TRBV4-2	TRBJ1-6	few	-	TGTGCCAGCAGCCAAGAAGTAGGGGGAAGTAATTCACCCCTCCACTTT	CASSQEVGGSNSPLHF
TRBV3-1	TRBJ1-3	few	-	TGTGCCAGCAGCCAATTTACAGGCTCTGGAAACACCATATATTTT	CASSQFTGSGNTIYF
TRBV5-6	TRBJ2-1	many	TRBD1	TGTGCCAGCAGCTGGGGACAGGGGGGTGAGCAGTTCTTC	CASSWGQGGEQFF
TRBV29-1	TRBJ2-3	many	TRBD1	TGCAGCGTCTCCGGGACAGTCACAGATACGCAGTATTTT	CSVSGTVTDTQYF
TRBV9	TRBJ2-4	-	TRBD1	TGTGCCAGCAGCTCGGGACAGGGGCCTGGAAACATTCAGTACTTC	CASSSGQGPGNIQYF
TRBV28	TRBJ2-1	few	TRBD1	TGTGCCAGCAGTTCTCCGGGACAGGGCTCTGAGCAGTTCTTC	CASSSPGQGSEQFF
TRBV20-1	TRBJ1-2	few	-	TGCAGTGCTAGGACAGTAAGCGGCTACACCTTC	CSARTVSGYTF
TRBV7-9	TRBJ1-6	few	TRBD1	TGTGCCAGCTCCCCCGAGGGGGCTGGCTATTCACCCCTCCACTTT	CASSPEGAGYSPLHF
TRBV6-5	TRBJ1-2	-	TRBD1	TGTGCCAGCAGTGAGGGGGTGACAGGGTCCTATGGCTACACCTTC	CASSEGVTGSYGYTF
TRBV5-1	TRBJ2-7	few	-	TGCGCCAGCAGCTTGGATGGTCAGAAGTACTTC	CASSLDGQKYF
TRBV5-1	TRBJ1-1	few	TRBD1	TGCGCCAGCAGCGCGAAACCAGGGGGCGGCACTGAAGCTTTCTTT	CASSAKPGGGTEAFF
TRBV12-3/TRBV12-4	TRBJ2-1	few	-	TGTGCCAGCAGTTTAAAGTCCGATTCGGATGAGCAGTTCTTC	CASSLKSDSDEQFF
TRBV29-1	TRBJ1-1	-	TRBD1	TGCAGCGTTGAGGGACAGGGAAAGGGGAACACTGAAGCTTTCTTT	CSVEGQGKGNTEAFF
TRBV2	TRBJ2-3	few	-	TGTGCCAGCAGTTCGAGCGGTACAGATACGCAGTATTTT	CASSSSGTDTQYF
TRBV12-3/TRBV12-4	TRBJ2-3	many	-	TGTGCCAGCAGCCCCATTCGCGGCCGATCGCAGTATTTT	CASSPIRGRSQYF
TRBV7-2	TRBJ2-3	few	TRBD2	TGTGCCAGCAGCTTAGCGCTCCAAGCGGGAGTCATCGCAGATACGCAGTATTTT	CASSLALQAGVIADTQYF
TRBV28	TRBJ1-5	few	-	TGTGCCAGCAGTTTCTACGGGACAATTCGTCAGCCCCAGCATTTT	CASSFYGTIRQPQHF
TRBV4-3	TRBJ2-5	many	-	TGCGCCAGCAGCCAAGAGGCAGGGTCTTATGAGACCCAGTACTTC	CASSQEAGSYETQYF
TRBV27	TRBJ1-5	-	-	TGTGCCAGCGCCCTTTCCCTCAATCAGCCCCAGCATTTT	CASALSLNQPQHF
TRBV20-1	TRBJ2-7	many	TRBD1	TGCAGTGCTTATCGGACAGGGAGTGTCGAGCAGTACTTC	CSAYRTGSVEQYF
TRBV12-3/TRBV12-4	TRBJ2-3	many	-	TGTGCCAGCAGTTTTGCCGGACCCACAGATACGCAGTATTTT	CASSFAGPTDTQYF
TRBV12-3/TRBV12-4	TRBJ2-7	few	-	TGTGCCAGCGGGGCCCGCTCCTACGAGCAGTACTTC	CASGARSYEQYF
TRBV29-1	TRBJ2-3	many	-	TGCAGCGTAGGTCTCACAGATACGCAGTATTTT	CSVGLTDTQYF
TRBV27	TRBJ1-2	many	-	TGTGCCAGCAGTCCGGGAAACTATGGCTACACCTTC	CASSPGNYGYTF
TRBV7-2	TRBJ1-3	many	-	TGTGCCAGCAGCTTAGTTGCGGGGACTGGAAACACCATATATTTT	CASSLVAGTGNTIYF
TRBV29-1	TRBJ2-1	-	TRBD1	TGCAGCGTTTCGGGACAGGGTGGGAATGAGCAGTTCTTC	CSVSGQGGNEQFF
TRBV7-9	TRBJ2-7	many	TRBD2	TGTGCCAGCAGCCCGGTCCTAGCGGGCTACGAGCAGTACTTC	CASSPVLAGYEQYF
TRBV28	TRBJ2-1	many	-	TGTGCCAGCAGTACTATTAGAGCCAGCTCCTACAATGAGCAGTTCTTC	CASSTIRASSYNEQFF
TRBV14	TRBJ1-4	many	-	TGTGCCAGCAGCCAAGTCGGCAGGGCGGAGGAAAAACTGTTTTTT	CASSQVGRAEEKLFF
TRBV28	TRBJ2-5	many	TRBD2	TGTGCCAGCAGGTTAGCGGGAGTGGAGACCCAGTACTTC	CASRLAGVETQYF
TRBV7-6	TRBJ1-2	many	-	TGTGCCAGCAGCTCATCCTCCGATAACTATGGCTACACCTTC	CASSSSSDNYGYTF
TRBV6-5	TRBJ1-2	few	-	TGTGCCAGCAGGCCCTCACACCGTTACTATGGCTACACCTTC	CASRPSHRYYGYTF
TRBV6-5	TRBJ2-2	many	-	TGTGCCAGCAGTTCGACAGGGCCGGGGGCCGGGGAGCTGTTTTTT	CASSSTGPGAGELFF
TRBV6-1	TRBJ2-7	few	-	TGTGCCAGCACCGTTTTATACGAGCAGTACTTC	CASTVLYEQYF
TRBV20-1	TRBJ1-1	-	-	TGCAGTGCTAGTGGGAGGGTAGGGGGGACTGAAGCTTTCTTT	CSASGRVGGTEAFF
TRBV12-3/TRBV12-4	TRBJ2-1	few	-	TGTGCCAGCAGTTTATATCCGGTGAGCTCCTACAATGAGCAGTTCTTC	CASSLYPVSSYNEQFF
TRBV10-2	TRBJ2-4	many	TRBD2	TGCGCCAGCAGCTTAACCGGGACTACACCAGCCAAAAACATTCAGTACTTC	CASSLTGTTPAKNIQYF
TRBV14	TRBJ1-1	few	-	TGTGCCAGCAGCCAAGGACAATTCAACACTGAAGCTTTCTTT	CASSQGQFNTEAFF
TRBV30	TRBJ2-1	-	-	TGTGCCTGGAGCGCCGGATCCTACAATGAGCAGTTCTTC	CAWSAGSYNEQFF
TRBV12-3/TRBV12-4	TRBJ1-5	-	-	TGTGCCAGCAGCCGATTAGGGGGGGCAGTCAATCAGCCCCAGCATTTT	CASSRLGGAVNQPQHF
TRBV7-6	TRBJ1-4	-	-	TGTGCCAGCAGCATTACGGAGCAGAATGAAAAACTGTTTTTT	CASSITEQNEKLFF
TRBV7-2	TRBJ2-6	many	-	TGTGCCAGCGCGGTGGACCCCCCTAGGGAGTGGGCCAACGTCCTGACTTTC	CASAVDPPREWANVLTF
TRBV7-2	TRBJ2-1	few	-	TGTGCCAGCAGCTTAGGCTTGACGCCGGAGACGGAGCAGTTCTTC	CASSLGLTPETEQFF
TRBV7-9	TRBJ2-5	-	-	TGTGCCAGCAGCCCCCCCACGGGACTTCAAGAGACCCAGTACTTC	CASSPPTGLQETQYF
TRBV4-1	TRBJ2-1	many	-	TGCGCCAGCAGCCAAGAAGGGCGGTTCTACAATGAGCAGTTCTTC	CASSQEGRFYNEQFF
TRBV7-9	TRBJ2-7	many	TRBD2	TGTGCCAGCAGCTGGACTAGCGGGAGCTCCTACGAGCAGTACTTC	CASSWTSGSSYEQYF
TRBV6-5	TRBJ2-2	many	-	TGTGCCAGCAGCCCCAGTACCGGGGAGCTGTTTTTT	CASSPSTGELFF
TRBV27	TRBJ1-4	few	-	TGTGCCAGCAAGGGGGTACAGATTAATGAAAAACTGTTTTTT	CASKGVQINEKLFF
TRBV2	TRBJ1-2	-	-	TGTGCCAGCAGCCAGTGGGGGGGGTCTGGCTACACCTTC	CASSQWGGSGYTF
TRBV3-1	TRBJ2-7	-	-	TGTGCCAGCAGCCAAGTCGGGGGCGCCTACGAGCAGTACTTC	CASSQVGGAYEQYF
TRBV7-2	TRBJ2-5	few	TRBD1	TGTGCCAGCAGCCCCGACAGGGCAGGGAAGACCCAGTACTTC	CASSPDRAGKTQYF
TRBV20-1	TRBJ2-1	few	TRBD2	TGCAGTGCTCCCCGGAGTAGCGGGGGGGCCAATGAGCAGTTCTTC	CSAPRSSGGANEQFF
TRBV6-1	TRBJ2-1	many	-	TGTGCCAGCAGTGACTTAGGCGCTCTCTACAATGAGCAGTTCTTC	CASSDLGALYNEQFF